Sequencing of this TCR beta chain was carried out in a study of T cell repertoires in cytomegalovirus infection. About the study: HLA-B-restricted CMV epitopes that are well studied were used alongside recently identified HLA-C-restricted ones. Evidence of both CMV infection and a matching HLA type came from public TCR beta signatures. Study-level results: Cumulative public TCR beta family frequency identified carriers of CMV plus the relevant HLA. HLA-C-restricted CMV clonotypes gave the most frequent clonotype in two of eight donors.

MiXCR was run by TCRdb on the reads, yielding one entry per CDR3 protein. The sample yields a few hundred thousand distinct CDR3 sequences, 20% to 25% seen once. The CDR3 is 11 residues long. V lost 8 bases and J lost 5, with 9 bases in between. From germline, CDR1 is SEHNR and CDR2 FQNEAQ (reference sequence). In this sample, this clonotype turned up many times. Its matching antigen is unknown. The sequence was obtained from a human donor in good health (CMV status not recorded). Some clones in this sample may be carry-over from other donors' samples. Sequencing was performed on cultured PBMCs, taken from culture after CMV antigen stimulation. The gene calls are TRBV7-9 and TRBJ1-1; D unresolved. CDR3 in amino acids: CASVYSTEAFF. The CDR3 DNA reads as TGTGCCAGCGTGTATTCTACTGAAGCTTTCTTT.